This TCR beta chain emerged from a study of post-analysis software for immune sequencing data. Overall study: In terms of disease course, relapsing-remitting, secondary progressive and progressive-relapsing multiple sclerosis were included. Overall study results and limits: Patients showed TRBV5-6, TRBV5-1 and TRBV20-1 among roughly 5 TRBV segments more frequent than in controls. There was significantly lower normalized Chao1 diversity in multiple sclerosis patients than in controls. Under the F measure, samples that were prepared in one batch clustered strongly together.

The TCR beta cDNA libraries carried unique molecular identifiers. Approximately 500,000 cDNA molecules were recovered from an input of about 1 to 10 million T cells. One entry per CDR3 protein, called by TCRdb with MiXCR from the PCR reads. The table records roughly 800,000 distinct CDR3 sequences, 53% of them present only once. On this clonotype: The target antigen is unknown.

CDR1 is SQVTM and CDR2 is ANQGSEA in the germline V gene. CDR3 length: 15 residues. The ends were cut back, 4 bases at V and 0 bases at J, with 13 bases in the middle. The receptor was derived from a girl aged 5-17 years with multiple sclerosis. The sample was blood. The rearrangement links TRBV29-1 to TRBJ2-1; possibly TRBD1 for D (5 bases). The CDR3 DNA reads as TGCAGCGTTGTTGGGGCAGCCCTCTCCTACAATGAGCAGTTCTTC. Protein product: CSVVGAALSYNEQFF.